This T cell receptor beta chain was captured by sequencing in a study of PD-1 blockade in classical Hodgkin lymphoma. Whole-study results and caveats: Baseline diversity in complete responders resembled that of newly diagnosed patients. When nivolumab was started under 1 year after ASCT, patients were excluded.

Method: immunoSEQ multiplex PCR; TCRdb's copy keeps in-frame clones and lacks some. The table records roughly 30,000 clones, roughly four fifths of them present only once. Remarks on this clone: Its antigen is not known.

Time point given: cycle 4 day 1 (C4D1), after 6 weeks of nivolumab. Each of the patients experienced relapse following autologous stem cell transplantation, and their brentuximab vedotin exposure differed. Starting with thawed PBMCs, CD4+ T cells were purified by magnetic negative selection. Patients showed best responses of complete response, partial response or progressive disease. Germline CDR1 SGHNT, CDR2 YYREEE (reference sequence). V was clipped by 4 bases and J by 3 bases; unmatched bases: 10. There are 15 residues in the CDR3. This chain uses TRBV5-4 with TRBJ2-7; 7 bases line up with TRBD2. This TCR derives from a human donor with classical Hodgkin lymphoma. The starting material was CD4+ T cells from blood, obtained before the fourth cycle of nivolumab. CDR3 sequence: CASSREAEFLYEQYF. The DNA for the CDR3 is TGTGCCAGCAGCCGGGAGGCAGAATTTCTCTACGAGCAGTACTTC.